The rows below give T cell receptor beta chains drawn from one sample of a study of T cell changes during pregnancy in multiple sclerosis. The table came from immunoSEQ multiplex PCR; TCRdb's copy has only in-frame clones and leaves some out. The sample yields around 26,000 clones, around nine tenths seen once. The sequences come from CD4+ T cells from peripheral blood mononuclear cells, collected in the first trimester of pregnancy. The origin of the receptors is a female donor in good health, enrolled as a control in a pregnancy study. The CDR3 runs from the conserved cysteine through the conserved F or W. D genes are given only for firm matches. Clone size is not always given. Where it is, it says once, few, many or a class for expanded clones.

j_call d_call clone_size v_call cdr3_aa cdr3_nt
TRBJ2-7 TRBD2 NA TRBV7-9 CASSLEIGRVRYEQYF TGTGCCAGCAGCTTAGAGATTGGGAGGGTCCGGTACGAGCAGTACTTC
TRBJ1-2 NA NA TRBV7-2 CASRPGHTNYGYTF TGTGCCAGCAGACCGGGACACACGAACTATGGCTACACCTTC
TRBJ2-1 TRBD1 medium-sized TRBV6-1 CASSSQGANEQFF TGTGCCAGCAGTTCACAGGGGGCCAATGAGCAGTTCTTC
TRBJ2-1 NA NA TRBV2 CASSESRHEQFF TGTGCCAGCAGTGAATCGCGCCATGAGCAGTTCTTC
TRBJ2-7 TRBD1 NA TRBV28 CASTFGTGIYEQYF TGTGCCAGCACATTTGGGACAGGAATCTACGAGCAGTACTTC
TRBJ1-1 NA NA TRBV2 CASSEARWGEDTEAFF TGTGCCAGCAGTGAAGCGCGATGGGGAGAGGACACTGAAGCTTTCTTT
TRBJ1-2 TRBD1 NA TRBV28 CASRMPTGAYGYTF TGTGCCAGCCGGATGCCAACAGGGGCTTATGGCTACACCTTC
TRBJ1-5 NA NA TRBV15 CATSRDAAANQPQHF TGTGCCACCAGCAGAGATGCGGCAGCTAATCAGCCCCAGCATTTT
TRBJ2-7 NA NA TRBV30 CAWSEADAQYF TGTGCCTGGAGTGAAGCGGACGCGCAGTACTTC
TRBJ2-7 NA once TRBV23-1 CLSVIYEQYF TGCTTGTCAGTTATCTACGAGCAGTACTTC
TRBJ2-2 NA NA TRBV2 CASSTQGSNTGELFF TGTGCCAGCAGCACCCAGGGGTCGAACACCGGGGAGCTGTTTTTT
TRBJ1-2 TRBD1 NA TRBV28 CASRGTVLGYTF TGTGCCAGCAGAGGGACAGTGCTTGGCTACACCTTC
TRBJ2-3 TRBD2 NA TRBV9 CASSVGGGLSDTQYF TGTGCCAGCAGCGTAGGGGGGGGATTGTCGGATACGCAGTATTTT
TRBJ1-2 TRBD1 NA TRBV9 CASSAGTGSGYTF TGTGCCAGCAGCGCCGGGACAGGGAGTGGCTACACCTTC
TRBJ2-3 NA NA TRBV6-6 CASRTLVPTDTQYF TGTGCCAGCAGAACTCTGGTTCCCACAGATACGCAGTATTTT
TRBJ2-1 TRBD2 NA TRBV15 CATSRGPLAGASYNEQFF TGTGCCACCAGCAGAGGCCCGCTAGCGGGAGCCTCCTACAATGAGCAGTTCTTC
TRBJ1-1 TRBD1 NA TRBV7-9 CASTTPGQRGSEAFF TGTGCCAGCACCACTCCGGGACAGCGGGGGTCTGAAGCTTTCTTT
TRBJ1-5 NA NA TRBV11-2 CASSPQSNQPQHF TGTGCCAGCAGCCCCCAGTCGAATCAGCCCCAGCATTTT
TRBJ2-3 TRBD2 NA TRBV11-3 CASTTPLAGVPTDTQYF TGTGCCAGCACCACCCCCCTAGCGGGAGTTCCCACAGATACGCAGTATTTT
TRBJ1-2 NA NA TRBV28 CASTKGGGYGYTF TGTGCCAGCACCAAGGGCGGGGGCTATGGCTACACCTTC
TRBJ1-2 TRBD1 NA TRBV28 CASRSLVRDRGLYGYTF TGTGCCAGCAGATCCCTCGTCCGGGACAGGGGATTATATGGCTACACCTTC
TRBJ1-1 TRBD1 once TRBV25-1 CASSALSGTGVEAFF TGTGCCAGCAGTGCCTTGTCCGGGACAGGGGTGGAAGCTTTCTTT
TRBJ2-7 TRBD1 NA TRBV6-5 CASSPRRQGAYEQYF TGTGCCAGCAGCCCCCGGAGACAGGGGGCCTACGAGCAGTACTTC